A single sample is the source of the 5 T cell receptor beta chains below, sequenced in a study of human T cells and chemical hapten exposure. The sample's time point: healthy volunteer bleed at 6 weeks. Unseparated into fractions, whole blood served as the source from which total RNA was extracted. Via MiXCR, TCRdb re-called the RACE reads, giving one row per CDR3 protein. The data hold about 82,000 distinct CDR3 sequences, with about 9% observed a single time. The sample consisted of whole blood. The receptors here all came from a male donor in good health. Some clones in this sample may be carry-over from other donors' samples.

This clonotype was counted between two and nine times. J is TRBJ2-3 and V is TRBV12-3 or TRBV12-4; 8 nucleotides align to TRBD2. Trimming cost V 6 bases and J 0 bases; bases outside gene matches: 2. This CDR3 is 14 amino acids long. The chain's CDR3 is CASRSGGSTDTQYF. The DNA for the CDR3 is TGTGCCAGCAGAAGCGGGGGAAGCACAGATACGCAGTATTTT.

This clonotype has a count of ten or more. The V call is TRBV20-1, the J call TRBJ1-1; no clear D gene. The V gene lost 1 base and the J gene lost 2 bases, with 5 bases spanning the gap. Germline V gene sequence: CDR1 DFQATT, CDR2 SNEGSKA (reference sequence). The CDR3 length is 12 residues. For the CDR3, the DNA is TGCAGTGCTAGAGGGGAAAACACTGAAGCTTTCTTT. Its translation is CSARGENTEAFF.

This chain connects TRBV10-2 to TRBJ1-4; the D is unclear. Germline CDR1 and CDR2: WSHSY and SAAADI. Between the trimmed V and J ends, which lost 3 bases and 5 bases, there was a span of 10 bases. This CDR3 region has 14 residues. The CDR3 loop reads CASSERTGNEKLFF. CDR3 sequence (DNA): TGCGCCAGCAGTGAAAGGACTGGGAATGAAAAACTGTTTTTT.

This rearrangement joins TRBV12-3 or TRBV12-4 to TRBJ1-1, with D maybe TRBD1 (6 bases). This CDR3 has 14 amino acids. The ends were cut back, 2 bases at V and 6 bases at J, with 13 bases in the middle. For the CDR3, the DNA is TGTGCCAGCAGTTTACGACAGGTCCTCGCTGAAGCTTTCTTT. Protein sequence: CASSLRQVLAEAFF.

V is TRBV4-1 and J is TRBJ2-4; 7 positions match TRBD1. V shed 5 bases, J shed 4 bases, and the junction held 8 bases outside the gene matches. Germline-derived CDR1 and CDR2 are MGHRA and YSYEKL. There are 15 residues in the CDR3. As DNA, the CDR3 is TGCGCCAGCAGCTATATGGCAGGGGGAAAAAACATTCAGTACTTC. This sequence encodes CASSYMAGGKNIQYF.